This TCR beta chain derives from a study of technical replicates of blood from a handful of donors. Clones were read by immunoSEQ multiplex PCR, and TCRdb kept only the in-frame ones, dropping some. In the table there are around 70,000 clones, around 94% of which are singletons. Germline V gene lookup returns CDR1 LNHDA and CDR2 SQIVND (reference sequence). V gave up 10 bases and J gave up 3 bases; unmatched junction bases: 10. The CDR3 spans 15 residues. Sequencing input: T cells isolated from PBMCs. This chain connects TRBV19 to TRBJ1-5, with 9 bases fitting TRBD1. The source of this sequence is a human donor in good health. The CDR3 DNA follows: TGTGCCACCCTGGCGGACAGGGGCGCCAATCAGCCCCAGCATTTT. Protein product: CATLADRGANQPQHF.